The clone carrying this TCR beta chain has a handful of counts. A second roughly 6 to 11 cycle PCR used barcoded and J-beta primers. MiXCR, run by TCRdb on the 5' RACE reads, gives a single entry per CDR3 protein. The data show hundreds of thousands of distinct CDR3 sequences, roughly a quarter seen once. This sample stems from a study of blood T cells in healthy people across ages. Germline V lookup: CDR1 LGHNT, CDR2 FRNRAP. The CDR3 runs 18 residues. Trimming removed 3 bases from V and 2 bases from J; junction bases left unmatched: 4. This sample also appeared in a second study, on T cells of mothers and their children.

The sample consisted of blood. The TCR sequence derives from a boy aged 2-9 years in good health. The chain combines TRBV12-5 with TRBJ2-1, with 16 bases identical to TRBD2. CDR3 nucleotide sequence: TGTGCTAGTGGTTTAGGGGGACTAGCGGGAGGGCCCTACAATGAGCAGTTCTTC. Residues: CASGLGGLAGGPYNEQFF.